The rows below give T cell receptor beta chains drawn from one sample of a study of sequential checkpoint blockade in melanoma. Method: immunoSEQ multiplex PCR; TCRdb's copy keeps in-frame clones and lacks some. The sample carries 3,500 to 5,000 clones, about a quarter recorded once. The input for sequencing was tumor tissue (inferred from file names), taken from a patient given nivolumab and ipilimumab in sequence. The origin of the receptors is a human donor with melanoma. CDR3s include the opening cysteine and the closing phenylalanine or tryptophan. Each record gives: CDR3 length, clone size, V gene, D gene, J gene, CDR3 DNA, CDR3 protein. D genes are given only for firm matches. Clone sizes are given selectively: once, few, many, or a class where the clone is expanded.

len: 17; abundance: -; v_gene: TRBV5-1; d_gene: TRBD2; j_gene: TRBJ2-3; CDR3nt: TGCGCCAGCAGCTTAAGCCTAGCGGGTATACACAGAGATACGCAGTATTTT; CDR3aa: CASSLSLAGIHRDTQYF
len: 14; abundance: few; v_gene: TRBV15; d_gene: -; j_gene: TRBJ1-1; CDR3nt: TGTGCCACCAGCAGACCGGCGGACAACAGTGAAGCTTTCTTT; CDR3aa: CATSRPADNSEAFF
len: 13; abundance: medium-sized; v_gene: TRBV6-8; d_gene: -; j_gene: TRBJ1-1; CDR3nt: TGTGCCGCCCAGCGGGGGGCTAGCACTGAAGCTTTCTTT; CDR3aa: CAAQRGASTEAFF
len: 16; abundance: -; v_gene: TRBV12-5; d_gene: TRBD1; j_gene: TRBJ2-7; CDR3nt: TGTGCTAGTGGTTTACTAACCGGGACAGGTAGGGGCGAGCAGTACTTC; CDR3aa: CASGLLTGTGRGEQYF
len: 16; abundance: many; v_gene: TRBV11-3; d_gene: -; j_gene: TRBJ2-3; CDR3nt: TGTGCCAGCAGCCCCACTTCTGGAGTCGGAAGAGATACGCAGTATTTT; CDR3aa: CASSPTSGVGRDTQYF
len: 15; abundance: -; v_gene: TRBV19; d_gene: TRBD1; j_gene: TRBJ1-5; CDR3nt: TGTGCCAGTAGTGAGCGACAGGGCTTCAATCAGCCCCAGCATTTT; CDR3aa: CASSERQGFNQPQHF
len: 14; abundance: medium-sized; v_gene: TRBV11-3; d_gene: -; j_gene: TRBJ1-4; CDR3nt: TGTGCCAGCAGCTTACAGGCAGGGGTTGAAAAACTGTTTTTT; CDR3aa: CASSLQAGVEKLFF
len: 15; abundance: few; v_gene: TRBV10-3; d_gene: TRBD1; j_gene: TRBJ2-1; CDR3nt: TGTGCCATCAGTGAGTCGGGTAACAGGGGTGATGAGCAGTTCTTC; CDR3aa: CAISESGNRGDEQFF
len: 13; abundance: medium-sized; v_gene: TRBV6-8; d_gene: -; j_gene: TRBJ1-2; CDR3nt: TGTGCCAGCAGTGTGACTGGATACTATGGCTACACCTTC; CDR3aa: CASSVTGYYGYTF
len: 15; abundance: -; v_gene: TRBV11-3; d_gene: TRBD1; j_gene: TRBJ2-7; CDR3nt: TGTGCCAGCAGCTGGCCCGGACAGGGCCGGAACGAGCAGTACTTC; CDR3aa: CASSWPGQGRNEQYF
len: 15; abundance: -; v_gene: TRBV19; d_gene: -; j_gene: TRBJ1-2; CDR3nt: TGTGCCAGTAGTATGTCGGGGGGCCTTAACTATGGCTACACCTTC; CDR3aa: CASSMSGGLNYGYTF
len: 11; abundance: -; v_gene: TRBV19; d_gene: -; j_gene: TRBJ2-2; CDR3nt: TGTGCCATTAGGGGACCCGGGGAGCTGTTTTTT; CDR3aa: CAIRGPGELFF
len: 13; abundance: -; v_gene: TRBV7-1; d_gene: -; j_gene: TRBJ2-2; CDR3nt: TGTGCCAGCAGCGCCAGATCGGGCGGGGAGCTGTTTTTT; CDR3aa: CASSARSGGELFF
len: 16; abundance: -; v_gene: TRBV1; d_gene: -; j_gene: TRBJ2-2; CDR3nt: TGCGCCAGCAGCCAGGAGACTAGCGGAGACACCGGGGAGCTGTTTTTT; CDR3aa: CASSQETSGDTGELFF